The 5 T cell receptor beta chains below come from one sample, sequenced in a study of liver allograft versus peripheral blood T cells. Study information: The authors compared T cell receptor repertoires in transplanted livers with recipients' peripheral blood repertoires.

TCRdb called the reads again in MiXCR, with one record for every CDR3 protein. The specimen's table records about 25 distinct CDR3 sequences. The receptors derive from a human patient who had a liver transplant. Some of the T cells may derive from the graft donor.

This clonotype is deemed hyperexpanded. This CDR3 reads CASSVGTGGELFF. CDR3 coding DNA: TGTGCCAGCAGCGTAGGGACGGGCGGGGAGCTGTTTTTT. The chain joins TRBV9 to TRBJ2-2; no definite D call. CDR3 size: 13 residues. Germline assignment: CDR1 SGDLS and CDR2 YYNGEE. The V end was cut by 0 bases, the J end by 7 bases, with 7 bases between.

By sample fraction, this clonotype is hyperexpanded. The gene calls are TRBV27 and TRBJ2-7; 13 nucleotides line up with TRBD2. Germline V gene lookup returns CDR1 MNHEY and CDR2 SMNVEV (reference sequence). This CDR3 has 18 amino acids. The trim removed 4 bases at V and 3 bases at J, leaving 12 bases unmatched. The CDR3 coding sequence is TGTGCCAGCAGTTCCCTGGGGACTAGCGGGGTTGTGGGCTACGAGCAGTACTTC. Encoded protein: CASSSLGTSGVVGYEQYF.

The chain couples TRBV6-1 to TRBJ2-3; 8 bases line up with TRBD2. The V and J ends lost 8 bases and 0 bases, in that order; junction bases with no gene match: 10. The CDR3 consists of 16 residues. In germline, CDR1 is MNHNS, CDR2 SASEGT. CDR3 in DNA: TGTGCCAGCGAACCCATAGCGGGAACTAGCACAGATACGCAGTATTTT. Translation gives CASEPIAGTSTDTQYF.

By share of the sample, this clonotype is hyperexpanded. V and J are TRBV18 and TRBJ1-1; 9 nucleotides agree with TRBD1. CDR3 length: 15 residues. V trimming: 3 bases; J trimming: 2 bases; junction bases outside the gene matches: 4. Per germline, CDR1 KGHSH and CDR2 LQKENI. In DNA form, the CDR3 reads TGTGCCAGCTCACCCCGGGACAGGGTCAACACTGAAGCTTTCTTT. Protein: CASSPRDRVNTEAFF.

This clonotype ranks as hyperexpanded. The CDR3 DNA is TGTGCCAGTAGGTCGGGCTATGGCTACACCTTC. This encodes CASRSGYGYTF. The chain carries TRBV19 and TRBJ1-2; D is unclear. Between the trimmed V and J ends, which lost 6 bases and 4 bases, there was a span of 6 bases. Looked up from germline, CDR1 is LNHDA and CDR2 is SQIVND (reference sequence). CDR3 length: 11 residues.